This T cell receptor beta chain appears in the sequencing data of a study of cytomegalovirus exposure and HLA in healthy donors. Study context: Tens of millions of unique TCR sequences came from HLA-typed donors in an early release.

General observations from the study: Highest at DRB1 and lowest at HLA-C, TCR association rates differed among HLA loci in a later analysis. Cytomegalovirus status was reportedly diagnosed by the classifier with high sensitivity and specificity.

V was clipped by 3 bases and J by 4 bases, with 3 bases between them. CDR3 length equals 10 residues. Germline V gene data show CDR1 as SQVTM and CDR2 as ANQGSEA. A note on this clone: Its target is not known.

PCR used 60 Vbeta primers and 13 Jbeta primers. Study processing details: Later reanalysis found 60 million to 90 million unique TCR beta chains, roughly 9.9 million of them shared. Profiled with immunoSEQ multiplex PCR; TCRdb holds only in-frame clones, not every one. V and J calls and clone size come straight from that table; D and trimming were deduced from the DNA. The sample contains approximately 170,000 clones, approximately 80% of which appear only once. V is TRBV29-1 and J is TRBJ1-2, with unresolved D. Sequenced: PBMCs. The origin of this receptor is a male donor in good health and CMV-seronegative. In DNA form, the CDR3 reads TGCAGCGTTGACAGCTATGGCTACACCTTC. Translated, it gives CSVDSYGYTF.